A single sample is the source of the 24 T cell receptor beta chains below, sequenced in a study of T-cell reconstitution after alpha-beta-depleted transplantation in children. Construction of the TCRbeta library involved unique molecular identifiers. TCRdb recomputed calls from the PCR reads with MiXCR, one row per CDR3 protein. The profile shows 55,000 to 85,000 distinct CDR3 sequences, about a tenth of them singletons. The material sequenced was PBMCs, taken before TCRalphabeta/CD19-depleted stem cell transplant. The source of these receptors is a boy younger than 18 with acute myeloid leukemia, due to receive a stem cell transplant.

In its sample, this clonotype was seen many times. The chain combines TRBV6-5 with TRBJ2-1, with D uncertain. In germline, CDR1 is MNHEY, CDR2 SVGAGI. The CDR3 sequence is 12 residues long. V was cut by 10 bases and J by 10 bases, with 17 bases left in between. CDR3 sequence: CATHGGLSEQFF. CDR3 nucleotide sequence: TGTGCCACCCACGGTGGTCTAAGCGAGCAGTTCTTC.

The sample holds many counts of this clonotype. The chain combines TRBV20-1 with TRBJ2-3; D remains ambiguous. The germline gives CDR1 DFQATT, CDR2 SNEGSKA (reference sequence). Trimming pared 7 bases from V and 5 bases from J, leaving 22 bases between. This CDR3 contains 15 residues. The CDR3 sequence: CSVPGNWLVLDTQYF. In DNA form, the CDR3 reads TGCAGTGTCCCTGGCAATTGGCTAGTTTTAGATACGCAGTATTTT.

The chain links TRBV7-6 to TRBJ2-7; D might be TRBD2 (7 bases). The ends were cut back, 5 bases at V and 4 bases at J, with 15 bases in the middle. The CDR3 is made up of 14 amino acids. Per the germline V gene, CDR1 is SGHVS and CDR2 is FNYEAQ. CDR3: CASSPGEGVYEQYF. CDR3 nucleotides: TGTGCCAGCAGCCCGGGGGAGGGGGTTTACGAGCAGTACTTC. Combining the CDR3 with reference TRBV7-6 and TRBJ2-7 gives the whole variable domain GAGVSQSPRYKVTKRGQDVALRCDPISGHVSLYWYRQALGQGPEFLTYFNYEAQQDKSGLPNDRFSAERPEGSISTLTIQRTEQRDSAMYRCASSPGEGVYEQYFGPGTRLTVT.

This clonotype was found many times. The chain links TRBV12-3 or TRBV12-4 to TRBJ1-2, with TRBD1 matching over 7 bases. Trimming took 3 bases from V and 3 from J; bases not matched to a gene: 1. The length of the CDR3 is 13 residues. DNA for the CDR3: TGTGCCAGCAGTTTCAGGGGGGACTATGGCTACACCTTC. As protein: CASSFRGDYGYTF.

This clonotype was counted ten times or more. The chain combines TRBV25-1 with TRBJ2-7; TRBD2 matches 9 bases. Per germline, CDR1 MGHDK and CDR2 SYGVNS. The CDR3 length is 15 residues. The V and J ends lost 8 bases and 7 bases, in that order; junction bases with no gene match: 15. CDR3 loop: CASGPGGRAFREQYF. CDR3 nucleotides: TGTGCCAGCGGCCCAGGCGGGAGGGCCTTTAGGGAGCAGTACTTC.

This clonotype was observed many times. The rearrangement uses TRBV7-9 and TRBJ2-2; 8 bases align to TRBD1. V trimming: 3 bases; J trimming: 8 bases; junction bases outside the gene matches: 8. This CDR3 contains 15 residues. Germline V gene data show CDR1 as SEHNR and CDR2 as FQNEAQ (reference sequence). In DNA form, the CDR3 reads TGTGCCAGCAGCTTTTCAGGGGGCGCGGCGGGGGAGCTGTTTTTT. It encodes CASSFSGGAAGELFF.

This clonotype was observed many times. The chain is built from TRBV28 and TRBJ2-5, with 8 bases matching TRBD2. After removal of 4 bases from V and 0 bases from J, the junction contained 10 bases not matched to a gene. The germline CDR1 and CDR2 sequences are MDHEN and SYDVKM. The CDR3 extends over 17 amino acids. In DNA form, the CDR3 reads TGTGCCAGCAGTTCCGCCAGCGGGGGCCTGTACCAAGAGACCCAGTACTTC. This translates into CASSSASGGLYQETQYF.

The chain recombines TRBV7-9 with TRBJ1-2; TRBD1 agrees at 7 bases. This CDR3 has 16 amino acids. Losses at the gene ends were 4 bases for V and 5 bases for J; bases not matched to a gene: 13. Germline assignment: CDR1 SEHNR and CDR2 FQNEAQ (reference sequence). The CDR3 region has the DNA TGTGCCAGCAGCTCCCCGTTCGTCAGGGGGATATATGGCTACACCTTC. It encodes CASSSPFVRGIYGYTF.

The V gene is TRBV7-3, the J gene TRBJ2-6; 9 nucleotides agree with TRBD2. The V and J ends lost 4 bases and 0 bases, in that order; junction bases with no gene match: 13. The CDR3 covers 20 residues. The germline CDR1 and CDR2 sequences are SGHTA and FQGTGA. The chain's CDR3 is CASSYGTQAGGFSGANVLTF. CDR3 DNA sequence: TGTGCCAGCAGCTACGGGACCCAGGCGGGAGGGTTCTCTGGGGCCAACGTCCTGACTTTC.

A remark on this clonotype: A much larger clone sits a single nucleotide away, making a read error possible. The J gene is TRBJ1-1, the V gene TRBV12-3 or TRBV12-4; D unclear. Trimming took 5 bases from V and 10 from J, leaving 11 bases between them. The length of the CDR3 is 11 residues. CDR3 coding DNA: TGTGCCAGCAGTCTAGGGCTCCGAGCTTTCTTT. Encoded protein: CASSLGLRAFF.

J is TRBJ2-3 and V is TRBV12-3 or TRBV12-4; 14 bases align to TRBD2. With V trimmed by 6 bases and J by 6 bases, 8 bases remained unmatched. This CDR3 contains 16 residues. CDR3 sequence reads: CASSPGLAGGWDTQYF. Here the CDR3 DNA reads TGTGCCAGCAGCCCCGGACTAGCGGGGGGCTGGGATACGCAGTATTTT.

This clonotype has ten or more counts. The V gene is TRBV2, the J gene TRBJ2-3; D is possibly TRBD2 (5 bases). V gave up 6 bases and J gave up 5 bases, with 12 bases separating them. Germline CDR1 and CDR2: SNHLY and FYNNEI. The CDR3 is 13 amino acids. CDR3 protein: CASRRIGLDTQYF. Written as DNA, the CDR3 is TGTGCCAGCAGAAGAATCGGACTAGATACGCAGTATTTT.

In its sample, this clonotype was seen many times. The rearrangement uses TRBV20-1 and TRBJ2-3, with 12 nucleotides matching TRBD2. This CDR3 is 16 amino acids long. V shed 1 base and J 7 bases; nucleotides not matched to a gene: 9. In germline, CDR1 is DFQATT, CDR2 SNEGSKA (reference sequence). CDR3 region: CSARATSSGGANTQYF. The CDR3 bases are TGCAGTGCTAGAGCCACCTCTAGCGGGGGGGCCAATACGCAGTATTTT.

This clonotype was picked up many times. This chain connects TRBV5-1 to TRBJ2-1; D perhaps matches TRBD1 (5 bases). Trimming took off 0 bases at V and 0 bases at J, with 16 bases between the two ends. The CDR3 has 18 residues. The V gene's germline CDR1 is SGHRS and CDR2 YFSETQ. The CDR3 DNA follows: TGCGCCAGCAGCTTGGGGACACGAGGAGCGAGCTCCTACAATGAGCAGTTCTTC. It codes for CASSLGTRGASSYNEQFF.

This clonotype was seen repeatedly, ten times or more. The gene calls are TRBV6-5 and TRBJ2-3; 7 bases align to TRBD2. The CDR3 spans 15 residues. The V and J ends lost 6 bases and 4 bases, in that order; junction bases with no gene match: 10. Looked up from germline, CDR1 is MNHEY and CDR2 is SVGAGI. In nucleotides, the CDR3 is TGTGCCAGCAGGCCTTGGCGGGAGTGGGCAGATACGCAGTATTTT. It yields the protein CASRPWREWADTQYF.

The chain links TRBV3-1 to TRBJ2-1, with a possible D match to TRBD2 (5 bases). CDR1 is LGHDT, CDR2 YNNKEL, per germline (reference sequence). The CDR3 totals 12 residues. V lost 3 bases, J lost 12 bases, and 12 bases lay in between. CDR3 residues: CASSQTPAGQFF. The CDR3 DNA is TGTGCCAGCAGCCAGACACCCGCGGGGCAGTTCTTC.

This clonotype was seen repeatedly, ten times or more. V usage is TRBV4-2 and J usage is TRBJ2-1, with D maybe TRBD2 (6 bases). Germline CDR1 reads LGHNA; CDR2 reads YNFKEQ. V was clipped by 3 bases and J by 5 bases, with 11 bases between them. This CDR3 contains 14 residues. CDR3 sequence reads: CASSQGGTDNEQFF. CDR3 nucleotides: TGTGCCAGCAGCCAGGGCGGGACGGACAATGAGCAGTTCTTC.

The V and J genes are TRBV29-1 and TRBJ1-2; D remains ambiguous. With 2 bases removed from V and 6 bases from J, the gap between germline ends came to 10 bases. The CDR3 runs to 12 residues. CDR1 is SQVTM and CDR2 is ANQGSEA in the germline V gene. CDR3 DNA: TGCAGCGTTGAACGAGGGAGTCATGGCTACACCTTC. Protein product: CSVERGSHGYTF.

This clonotype was picked up many times. The V call is TRBV20-1, the J call TRBJ1-1, with D possibly TRBD1 on 6 matching bases. The length of the CDR3 is 17 residues. V lost 4 bases, J lost 1 base, and 22 bases lay in between. The germline gives CDR1 DFQATT, CDR2 SNEGSKA (reference sequence). CDR3 protein: CSATEVRSGGPNTEAFF. CDR3 nucleotide sequence: TGCAGTGCTACAGAAGTCAGATCCGGGGGGCCGAACACTGAAGCTTTCTTT.

At least ten counts were recorded for this clonotype. The rearrangement uses TRBV15 and TRBJ2-5; D is unresolved. V gave up 5 bases and J gave up 5 bases, with 12 bases separating them. Germline CDR1 LNHNV, CDR2 YYDKDF (reference sequence). The CDR3 contains 13 residues. This CDR3 is CATSEFSQETQYF. Written as DNA, the CDR3 is TGTGCCACCAGCGAATTCAGCCAGGAGACCCAGTACTTC.

This clonotype appeared many times. The chain has TRBV3-1 and TRBJ2-1, with TRBD2 matching 13 bases. The CDR3 runs 15 residues. V was clipped by 4 bases and J by 8 bases; unmatched bases: 5. Germline V lookup: CDR1 LGHDT, CDR2 YNNKEL (reference sequence). The CDR3 DNA reads as TGTGCCAGCAGCCCCGGACTAGCGGGAGAATATGAGCAGTTCTTC. Residues: CASSPGLAGEYEQFF.

This clonotype was counted at least ten times. The V call is TRBV5-1, the J call TRBJ2-2; D is unresolved. Germline V gene data show CDR1 as SGHRS and CDR2 as YFSETQ. Trimming pared 0 bases from V and 0 bases from J, leaving 6 bases between. This CDR3 is 15 amino acids long. The CDR3 DNA sequence: TGCGCCAGCAGCTTGGCCATTTCGAACACCGGGGAGCTGTTTTTT. Translation gives CASSLAISNTGELFF.

This clonotype was seen repeatedly, ten times or more. The chain has TRBV4-1 and TRBJ2-7; 10 nucleotides agree with TRBD2. The CDR3 contains 15 residues. Germline V CDR1 and CDR2: MGHRA, YSYEKL. Germline trimming cut 6 bases from V and 4 bases from J; bases unmatched to any gene: 9. The CDR3 sequence: CASSVNLAGDYEQYF. In DNA, the CDR3 is TGCGCCAGCAGTGTAAACCTAGCGGGGGATTACGAGCAGTACTTC.

The J gene is TRBJ2-2, the V gene TRBV7-3, with TRBD2 matching over 13 bases. V shed 5 bases, J shed 4 bases, and the junction held 7 bases outside the gene matches. Germline CDR1 is SGHTA and CDR2 is FQGTGA. This CDR3 contains 17 residues. Here the CDR3 reads CASSPSGTSGTTGELFF. As DNA, the CDR3 is TGTGCCAGCAGCCCATCTGGGACTAGCGGGACCACCGGGGAGCTGTTTTTT.